These 24 T cell receptor beta chains were sequenced from one sample in a study of diagnostic markers for celiac disease. TCRdb reanalyzed the reads and collapses them to one entry per CDR3 protein, without DNA. The sample holds some 3,300 distinct CDR3 sequences. Sequenced material: either unsorted cells or a sorted T cell fraction (not recorded which). These receptors came from a human donor. This table probably holds off-target reads from a library built for another chain.

The rearrangement uses TRBV7-9 and TRBJ2-1; lacking DNA, the TRBD2 call made by TCRdb goes unchecked. Germline V lookup: CDR1 SEHNR, CDR2 FQNEAQ (reference sequence). The CDR3 has 17 amino acids. CDR3 protein: CASSWSSGGAIYNEQFF.

According to its frequency, this clonotype is medium-sized. The rearrangement uses TRBV20-1 and TRBJ1-2; the TCRdb D gene call, TRBD1, has no DNA to confirm it. Germline loops: CDR1 DFQATT, CDR2 SNEGSKA (reference sequence). The CDR3 consists of 15 residues. CDR3 loop: CSAAPGQGTLYGYTF.

This clonotype is classed as medium-sized by frequency. CDR3 in amino acids: CSARQGAHEQYF. This sequence joins TRBV29-1 and TRBJ2-7; the TRBD1 assignment by TCRdb is unverifiable without DNA. The germline V gene encodes CDR1 SQVTM and CDR2 ANQGSEA. This CDR3 contains 12 residues.

The V and J genes are TRBV5-1 and TRBJ2-1; the TRBD1 assignment by TCRdb is unverifiable without DNA. Germline assignment: CDR1 SGHRS and CDR2 YFSETQ. The CDR3 consists of 14 residues. CDR3 residues: CASSSQGAYNEQFF.

The CDR3 loop is CASSLVLHSNTGELFF. This rearrangement joins TRBV7-2 to TRBJ2-2. Germline loops: CDR1 SGHTA, CDR2 FQGNSA. This CDR3 region has 16 residues.

Its frequency marks this clonotype as medium-sized (0.01 to 0.1%). The CDR3 sequence is CASSVTGYSNQPQHF. The J gene is TRBJ1-5, the V gene TRBV2; absent DNA, TCRdb's TRBD1 call cannot be checked. CDR3 length: 15 amino acids. CDR1 SNHLY and CDR2 FYNNEI come from the germline V gene.

The chain recombines TRBV18 with TRBJ2-1; TCRdb indicates TRBD1, and absent DNA this call remains unverified. CDR1 is KGHSH and CDR2 is LQKENI in the germline V gene. The CDR3 extends over 18 amino acids. This CDR3 is CASSPKGVGGRMVNEQFF.

This clonotype registers medium-sized by frequency. The chain combines TRBV11-3 with TRBJ2-1; there is no DNA to check the TCRdb D call of TRBD2. Germline CDR1 is SGHNT and CDR2 is YENEEA. The CDR3 contains 15 residues. The CDR3 region is CASSSGGGGVNEQFF.

This chain connects TRBV28 to TRBJ1-5; without DNA, the TCRdb call of TRBD1 cannot be checked. The CDR3 runs to 14 residues. The germline V gene encodes CDR1 MDHEN and CDR2 SYDVKM. The CDR3 loop is CASSLGQAGQPQHF.

Measured by frequency, this clonotype is medium-sized. The V and J genes are TRBV3-1 and TRBJ1-1; TCRdb's assignment of TRBD1 cannot be checked, as there is no DNA. CDR1 and CDR2 from the germline V gene are LGHDT and YNNKEL (reference sequence). CDR3 length: 15 residues. CDR3 in amino acids: CASSYNRGHTAEAFF.

This clonotype is called medium-sized based on its frequency. The chain has TRBV27 and TRBJ1-5. The germline gives CDR1 MNHEY, CDR2 SMNVEV (reference sequence). This CDR3 has 15 amino acids. The CDR3 loop is CASSLGPGSNQPQHF.

The V gene is TRBV7-2, the J gene TRBJ1-4; TCRdb returns TRBD1, unconfirmable since there is no DNA. The CDR3 is 15 amino acids. CDR1 is SGHTA, CDR2 FQGNSA, per germline. CDR3 amino acids: CASSKNRAANEKLFF. Looking up the rest from reference TRBV7-2 and TRBJ1-4 gives the full variable domain: GAGVSQSPSNKVTEKGKDVELRCDPISGHTALYWYRQSLGQGLEFLIYFQGNSAPDKSGLPSDRFSAERTGGSVSTLTIQRTQQEDSAVYLCASSKNRAANEKLFFGSGTQLSVL.

CDR3 amino acids: CASSTGPSTDTQYF. The gene calls are TRBV19 and TRBJ2-3. The CDR3 is made up of 14 amino acids. Germline loops: CDR1 LNHDA, CDR2 SQIVND (reference sequence). The entire variable domain, with the rest obtained from reference TRBV19 and TRBJ2-3, is as follows: DGGITQSPKYLFRKEGQNVTLSCEQNLNHDAMYWYRQDPGQGLRLIYYSQIVNDFQKGDIAEGYSVSREKKESFPLTVTSAQKNPTAFYLCASSTGPSTDTQYFGPGTRLTVL.

The CDR3 protein is CASSFTGGTEAFF. The gene calls are TRBV5-1 and TRBJ1-1; TCRdb proposes TRBD1, but this gene call is untestable without DNA. Germline CDR1 is SGHRS and CDR2 is YFSETQ. The CDR3 extends over 13 amino acids. Using reference TRBV5-1 and TRBJ1-1 for the parts outside the CDR3, the full variable domain is KAGVTQTPRYLIKTRGQQVTLSCSPISGHRSVSWYQQTPGQGLQFLFEYFSETQRNKGNFPGRFSGRQFSNSRSEMNVSTLELGDSALYLCASSFTGGTEAFFGQGTRLTVV.

In terms of frequency, this clonotype is medium-sized. The rearrangement uses TRBV20-1 and TRBJ2-1; TCRdb designates TRBD1, a call that cannot be tested without DNA. The CDR3 is made up of 15 amino acids. CDR1 and CDR2 from the germline V gene are DFQATT and SNEGSKA (reference sequence). This chain's CDR3 is CSALTGTLTYNEQFF.

By frequency, this clonotype is medium-sized. The chain couples TRBV5-1 to TRBJ2-3. This CDR3 comprises 13 residues. From germline, CDR1 is SGHRS and CDR2 YFSETQ. The CDR3 reads CASSPEWADTQYF.

The V gene is TRBV6-5, the J gene TRBJ2-3; TCRdb's assignment of TRBD1 cannot be checked, as there is no DNA. Germline values: CDR1 MNHEY, CDR2 SVGAGI. The CDR3 has 16 residues. The chain's CDR3 is CASSYSSGASTHTQYF.

The CDR3 region is CASSFRAYSTDTQYF. The V and J genes are TRBV7-2 and TRBJ2-3; TCRdb reports TRBD2, a call that lacks DNA to check it against. There are 15 residues in the CDR3. Looked up from germline, CDR1 is SGHTA and CDR2 is FQGNSA.

This clonotype registers medium-sized by frequency. V usage is TRBV7-2 and J usage is TRBJ2-1; TCRdb returns TRBD2, unconfirmable since there is no DNA. Germline lookup yields CDR1 SGHTA and CDR2 FQGNSA. The CDR3 is 16 residues long. The CDR3 region is CASSLVGVLAGGKQFF.

According to its frequency, this clonotype is medium-sized. The chain employs TRBV27 and TRBJ2-2; TCRdb reports TRBD1, a call that lacks DNA to check it against. The CDR3 consists of 19 residues. Germline V CDR1 and CDR2: MNHEY, SMNVEV (reference sequence). This CDR3 is CASSSRDRGAPKYLGELFF.

This chain links TRBV7-8 with TRBJ1-6. Germline V lookup: CDR1 SGHVS, CDR2 FQNEAQ. This CDR3 has 15 residues. This chain's CDR3 is CASSGRPPYNSPLHF. The complete variable domain, with remaining parts taken from reference TRBV7-8 and TRBJ1-6, reads GAGVSQSPRYKVAKRGQDVALRCDPISGHVSLFWYQQALGQGPEFLTYFQNEAQLDKSGLPSDRFFAERPEGSVSTLKIQRTQQEDSAVYLCASSGRPPYNSPLHFGNGTRLTVT.

This chain uses TRBV18 with TRBJ1-2. The CDR3 is 15 residues long. Germline CDR1 and CDR2: KGHSH and LQKENI. This CDR3 reads CASSPRALANYGYTF.

J is TRBJ1-6 and V is TRBV7-2. Germline V gene sequence: CDR1 SGHTA, CDR2 FQGNSA. This CDR3 contains 13 residues. The CDR3 protein is CASSLVDLSPLHF.

Judged by frequency, this clonotype is medium-sized. This chain links TRBV6-5 with TRBJ1-4. The CDR3 covers 13 residues. Germline values: CDR1 MNHEY, CDR2 SVGAGI. The CDR3 loop is CASREDQRGKLFF.